Listed here are 21 T cell receptor beta chains from one sample, sequenced in a study of T-cell memory formation after mild COVID-19. MiXCR was run by TCRdb on the 5' RACE reads, yielding one entry per CDR3 protein. Among under 450,000 distinct CDR3 sequences listed, about an eighth were seen once. Source material: PBMCs or a T cell subset sorted from them (not recorded which). The receptors stem from a man younger than 30 who had mild COVID-19 (a few samples of this study predate the infection). Cell type and time point are not known.

This clonotype appeared many times. The gene calls are TRBV20-1 and TRBJ2-3; 8 bases agree with TRBD1. J gave up 4 bases and V 3 bases, and 9 bases lay outside the gene matches. The CDR3 length is 15 residues. From germline, CDR1 is DFQATT and CDR2 SNEGSKA (reference sequence). Here the CDR3 reads CSASEPDRGADTQYF. DNA for the CDR3: TGCAGTGCTAGCGAACCCGACAGGGGCGCAGATACGCAGTATTTT.

The chain carries TRBV5-1 and TRBJ2-5; TRBD2 matches 11 bases. CDR1 and CDR2 (germline): SGHRS, YFSETQ. The CDR3 runs to 19 residues. V trimming: 4 bases; J trimming: 5 bases; junction bases outside the gene matches: 19. The CDR3 loop reads CASSEGLAANPGGMETQYF. The CDR3 DNA sequence: TGCGCCAGCAGCGAGGGACTAGCGGCAAATCCAGGCGGAATGGAGACCCAGTACTTC.

This clonotype was seen a few times. This chain uses TRBV5-1 with TRBJ1-4; the D gene is possibly TRBD1 (5 bases). The length of the CDR3 is 17 residues. Trimming cost V 0 bases and J 0 bases, with 12 bases left between them. Germline loops: CDR1 SGHRS, CDR2 YFSETQ. In nucleotides, the CDR3 is TGCGCCAGCAGCTTGGGAGGTCAGGGCGCAACTAATGAAAAACTGTTTTTT. Residues: CASSLGGQGATNEKLFF. Full variable domain (rest looked up from reference TRBV5-1 and TRBJ1-4): KAGVTQTPRYLIKTRGQQVTLSCSPISGHRSVSWYQQTPGQGLQFLFEYFSETQRNKGNFPGRFSGRQFSNSRSEMNVSTLELGDSALYLCASSLGGQGATNEKLFFGSGTQLSVL.

This clonotype has more than one count but fewer than ten. The chain employs TRBV6-5 and TRBJ2-7; D is possibly TRBD2 (5 bases). V was clipped by 2 bases and J by 1 base, with 12 bases between them. The length of the CDR3 is 15 residues. Germline V gene data show CDR1 as MNHEY and CDR2 as SVGAGI. This chain's CDR3 is CASSYLTRGSYEQYF. CDR3 bases: TGTGCCAGCAGTTACCTGACTCGCGGGTCCTACGAGCAGTACTTC.

This clonotype was counted between two and nine times. In nucleotides, the CDR3 is TGTGCCTGGAACGTTGGGGCGTTATCCTACGAGCAGTACTTC. Encoded protein: CAWNVGALSYEQYF. V usage is TRBV30 and J usage is TRBJ2-7; maybe TRBD1 (5 bases). Germline V CDR1 and CDR2: GTSNPN, SVGIG (reference sequence). Trimming left V 4 bases short and J 1 base short, with 14 bases between. This CDR3 has 14 amino acids.

V usage is TRBV5-6 and J usage is TRBJ2-6; 8 positions agree with TRBD1. CDR1 SGHDT and CDR2 YYEEEE come from the germline V gene. Trimming cost V 2 bases and J 0 bases; bases outside gene matches: 10. The CDR3 contains 19 residues. The CDR3 DNA reads TGTGCCAGCAGCTTATGGACAGGGATTATCCCCTCTGGGGCCAACGTCCTGACTTTC. The encoded protein is CASSLWTGIIPSGANVLTF.

This clonotype appeared a few times. This sequence joins TRBV7-2 and TRBJ1-3; D is uncertain. Trimming left V 4 bases short and J 8 bases short, with 9 bases between. From germline, CDR1 is SGHTA and CDR2 FQGNSA. The CDR3 sequence is 12 residues long. In DNA form, the CDR3 reads TGTGCCAGCAGCTGGGCAGAGGACACCATATATTTT. The encoded protein is CASSWAEDTIYF.

This clonotype came up many times. The chain links TRBV7-6 to TRBJ1-2, with unresolved D. Germline CDR1 and CDR2: SGHVS and FNYEAQ. CDR3 length: 13 amino acids. V gave up 0 bases and J gave up 4 bases, with 6 bases separating them. The CDR3 DNA follows: TGTGCCAGCAGCTTAGCAACCGGCTATGGCTACACCTTC. It codes for CASSLATGYGYTF.

This clonotype was picked up a small number of times. The rearrangement links TRBV11-2 to TRBJ1-6; the D gene is possibly TRBD1 (5 bases). The CDR3 runs 13 residues. Germline-derived CDR1 and CDR2 are SGHAT and FQNNGV. V lost 2 bases and J 8 bases, leaving 7 bases between the germline ends. Here the CDR3 DNA reads TGTGCCAGCAGCTTATCGGGGGATTCACCCCTCCACTTT. This translates into CASSLSGDSPLHF.

The table lists this clonotype with a few counts. DNA for the CDR3: TGTGCCAGCAGCTTGCTGGCCGCGAATTCTGGAAACACCATATATTTT. Its translation: CASSLLAANSGNTIYF. The chain has TRBV7-8 and TRBJ1-3; D remains ambiguous. Germline-derived CDR1 and CDR2 are SGHVS and FQNEAQ. The germline V and J ends were trimmed by 3 bases and 1 base, with 13 bases remaining between them. The CDR3 is made up of 16 amino acids.

This chain connects TRBV7-9 to TRBJ2-1; 7 positions match TRBD2. J lost 1 base, V lost 3 bases, and 3 bases had no gene match. CDR3 length: 15 residues. Germline V gives CDR1 SEHNR, CDR2 FQNEAQ (reference sequence). Here the CDR3 reads CASSFVGGSYNEQFF. The CDR3 region has the DNA TGTGCCAGCAGCTTCGTGGGGGGGTCCTACAATGAGCAGTTCTTC.

This clonotype showed up just a few times. The chain employs TRBV5-6 and TRBJ2-3; the match to TRBD1 covers 7 bases. V shed 0 bases, J shed 5 bases, and the junction held 6 bases outside the gene matches. The CDR3 covers 15 residues. From germline, CDR1 is SGHDT and CDR2 YYEEEE. The DNA of the CDR3 is TGTGCCAGCAGCTTGGTAGGACAGGTGCTAGATACGCAGTATTTT. Translation gives CASSLVGQVLDTQYF.

This clonotype was counted only a few times. The chain carries TRBV7-6 and TRBJ2-7, with no clear D. From germline, CDR1 is SGHVS and CDR2 FNYEAQ. Trimming shortened V by 0 bases and J by 3 bases, and 12 bases separated the two germline ends. This CDR3 comprises 15 residues. The CDR3 DNA sequence: TGTGCCAGCAGCTTAGCGCCAGTGCAAGACTACGAGCAGTACTTC. Protein sequence: CASSLAPVQDYEQYF.

The chain recombines TRBV7-2 with TRBJ1-6, with D unresolved. Germline V gene data show CDR1 as SGHTA and CDR2 as FQGNSA. CDR3 length: 12 amino acids. V shed 5 bases and J shed 4 bases, with 3 bases lying between them. CDR3 nucleotide sequence: TGTGCCAGCAGCCATTATAATTCACCCCTCCACTTT. Translation: CASSHYNSPLHF.

This chain links TRBV12-3 or TRBV12-4 with TRBJ2-7, with TRBD2 as a possible D gene (5 bases). Trimming removed 8 bases at V and 3 bases at J, with 11 bases between. CDR3 length: 12 residues. This CDR3 is CASSGRDYEQYF. The CDR3 DNA follows: TGTGCCAGCTCCGGTCGGGACTACGAGCAGTACTTC.

This clonotype was detected only a few times. The chain employs TRBV5-1 and TRBJ2-5; D call uncertain. The CDR3 contains 13 residues. Trimming pared 4 bases from V and 5 bases from J, leaving 12 bases between. Germline V gives CDR1 SGHRS, CDR2 YFSETQ. In DNA, the CDR3 is TGCGCCAGCAGCCTTCTAATTTGGGAGACCCAGTACTTC. Translating it yields CASSLLIWETQYF.

In its sample, this clonotype was seen a few times. V usage is TRBV6-2 or TRBV6-3 and J usage is TRBJ2-7, with D uncertain. V shed 6 bases and J shed 0 bases, with 18 bases lying between them. The CDR3 is made up of 16 amino acids. CDR1 MNHEY and CDR2 SVGEGT come from the germline V gene. The CDR3 DNA reads as TGTGCCAGCAGCACCCTTCGAGGCCCTAGCTCCTACGAGCAGTACTTC. Translating gives CASSTLRGPSSYEQYF.

In this sample, this clonotype turned up once. This sequence joins TRBV27 and TRBJ2-3; 13 positions agree with TRBD2. With V trimmed by 5 bases and J by 1 base, 18 bases remained unmatched. The CDR3 totals 21 residues. The V gene's germline CDR1 is MNHEY and CDR2 SMNVEV (reference sequence). The CDR3 loop is CASSIPGLAGSRGSGTDTQYF. The DNA of the CDR3 is TGTGCCAGCAGTATACCGGGACTAGCGGGGAGTAGAGGTTCGGGCACAGATACGCAGTATTTT.

J is TRBJ2-1 and V is TRBV29-1, with a tentative D call TRBD2 (6 bases). This CDR3 comprises 15 residues. V lost 6 bases to trimming and J lost 5 bases, with 20 bases between them. The V gene's germline CDR1 is SQVTM and CDR2 ANQGSEA. Here the CDR3 reads CSVPPLYGGDNEQFF. CDR3 coding DNA: TGCAGCGTGCCTCCCCTGTACGGGGGAGACAATGAGCAGTTCTTC.

CDR3 in amino acids: CASSQSRPGNGNTIYF. The DNA of the CDR3 is TGTGCCAGCTCACAAAGTCGGCCAGGGAACGGCAACACCATATATTTT. The rearrangement uses TRBV18 and TRBJ1-3, with D perhaps matching TRBD1 (5 bases). The germline gives CDR1 KGHSH, CDR2 LQKENI. V gave up 4 bases and J gave up 7 bases, with 20 bases separating them. This CDR3 has 16 amino acids.

This clonotype has just a few counts. The chain carries TRBV4-1 and TRBJ2-7; D unresolved. Trimming cost V 1 base and J 3 bases, with 13 bases left between them. The germline V gene encodes CDR1 MGHRA and CDR2 YSYEKL. The CDR3 is 15 residues long. The DNA of the CDR3 is TGCGCCAGCAGCCAAGGCAGCCACCAATTCTACGAGCAGTACTTC. This codes for CASSQGSHQFYEQYF.